A single sample gave rise to the 13 T cell receptor beta chains below, sequenced in a study of cytomegalovirus exposure and HLA in healthy donors. PCR primers comprised 60 Vbeta and 13 Jbeta primers. Libraries were prepared by immunoSEQ multiplex PCR; TCRdb keeps only in-frame clonotypes and omits some of them. Among 200,000 to 250,000 clones listed, approximately 82% were seen once. The material sequenced was PBMCs. Receptor source: a woman aged 55-70 years in good health and CMV-seropositive.

The chain employs TRBV10-2 and TRBJ2-3; D is possibly TRBD1 (6 bases). The CDR3 runs 13 residues. The germline V and J ends were trimmed by 7 bases and 5 bases, with 13 bases remaining between them. CDR1 and CDR2 (germline): WSHSY, SAAADI. The DNA for the CDR3 is TGCGCCAGCATAAAGGGGGTAGGAGATACGCAGTATTTT. Translated, it gives CASIKGVGDTQYF.

As regards this clone: A read error may produce the germline difference seen at one junction end. This chain connects TRBV7-9 to TRBJ2-1; no clear D gene. The germline V gene encodes CDR1 SEHNR and CDR2 FQNEAQ (reference sequence). The CDR3 runs 12 residues. The CDR3 nucleotides read TGTTCCAGCAGCTTATCATACAATGAGCAGTTCTTC. Translated, it gives CSSSLSYNEQFF.

The V gene is TRBV5-1, the J gene TRBJ1-2; D not certain. Between the trimmed V and J ends, which lost 7 bases and 4 bases, there was a span of 14 bases. The germline V gene encodes CDR1 SGHRS and CDR2 YFSETQ. The CDR3 sequence is 13 residues long. This CDR3 reads CASGREGIYGYTF. The CDR3 DNA reads TGCGCCAGCGGTCGGGAGGGAATCTATGGCTACACCTTC.

This chain connects TRBV30 to TRBJ1-4; TRBD1 is a possible D gene (6 bases). Germline V gene sequence: CDR1 GTSNPN, CDR2 SVGIG (reference sequence). The CDR3 sequence is 16 residues long. Trimming removed 0 bases at V and 7 bases at J, with 18 bases between. CDR3 DNA sequence: TGTGCCTGGAGTGTACCTAGGGGGGGTAGGGTTGAAAAACTGTTTTTT. Translation: CAWSVPRGGRVEKLFF.

This clone was detected only a few times. The V gene is TRBV11-3, the J gene TRBJ2-2; 8 nucleotides line up with TRBD1. There are 15 residues in the CDR3. The J segment lost 2 bases and the V segment lost 5 bases, leaving 4 bases of the junction unmatched. The germline gives CDR1 SGHNT, CDR2 YENEEA. The CDR3: CASSPGQGNTGELFF. The DNA for the CDR3 is TGTGCCAGCAGCCCAGGACAGGGAAACACCGGGGAGCTGTTTTTT.

The gene calls are TRBV19 and TRBJ2-2; 8 positions agree with TRBD1. The length of the CDR3 is 16 residues. V lost 3 bases to trimming and J lost 6 bases; unmatched junction nucleotides: 9. Germline CDR1 LNHDA, CDR2 SQIVND (reference sequence). CDR3 region: CASSIRRTGPPGELFF. DNA of the CDR3: TGTGCCAGTAGTATTCGACGGACAGGGCCCCCCGGGGAGCTGTTTTTT.

This chain links TRBV4-1 with TRBJ2-1, with 8 bases matching TRBD2. The CDR3 runs to 14 residues. Looked up from germline, CDR1 is MGHRA and CDR2 is YSYEKL. V was pared by 5 bases and J by 3 bases, with 3 bases of the junction left unmatched. In nucleotides, the CDR3 is TGCGCCAGCAGCTTAGCGGGACTCTACAATGAGCAGTTCTTC. Its protein is CASSLAGLYNEQFF.

The chain is built from TRBV7-9 and TRBJ1-4; 7 positions match TRBD1. This CDR3 comprises 14 residues. After removal of 2 bases from V and 6 bases from J, the junction contained 3 bases not matched to a gene. CDR1 and CDR2 (germline): SEHNR, FQNEAQ (reference sequence). The CDR3 here is CASSLSRGHEKLFF. CDR3 nucleotide sequence: TGTGCCAGCAGCTTATCGAGGGGGCATGAAAAACTGTTTTTT.

CDR3 residues: CASSLEAGASSYNEQFF. The CDR3 nucleotides read TGCGCCAGCAGCTTGGAAGCGGGGGCCAGCTCCTACAATGAGCAGTTCTTC. The rearrangement uses TRBV5-1 and TRBJ2-1; 8 nucleotides line up with TRBD2. Germline V gives CDR1 SGHRS, CDR2 YFSETQ. Trimming at V came to 0 bases and at J to 0 bases, leaving 5 bases not matched to a gene. There are 17 residues in the CDR3.

Here the CDR3 DNA reads TGTGCCAGCAACCGGCCCCGGGCAGATACGCAGTATTTT. Residues: CASNRPRADTQYF. The J gene is TRBJ2-3, the V gene TRBV5-6, with D uncertain. CDR3 length equals 13 residues. Trimming cost V 6 bases and J 4 bases, with 12 bases left between them. CDR1 is SGHDT, CDR2 YYEEEE, per germline.

The V gene is TRBV11-2, the J gene TRBJ2-1; 9 nucleotides align to TRBD2. V lost 5 bases and J lost 6; bases outside the gene matches: 8. CDR1 is SGHAT, CDR2 FQNNGV, per germline. The CDR3 consists of 15 residues. The CDR3 coding sequence is TGTGCCAGCAGCCCCCCGGGACTAGCAAGCAATGAGCAGTTCTTC. Protein: CASSPPGLASNEQFF.

The genes are TRBV7-3 and TRBJ2-7; TRBD2 matches 9 bases. The CDR3 is made up of 16 amino acids. Germline CDR1 and CDR2: SGHTA and FQGTGA. Germline trimming cut 2 bases from V and 6 bases from J; bases unmatched to any gene: 11. The CDR3 reads CASSLLPSGIGGEQYF. CDR3 nucleotides: TGTGCCAGCAGCTTACTTCCTAGCGGGATCGGAGGCGAGCAGTACTTC.

The chain uses TRBV7-8 and TRBJ2-5, with D possibly TRBD1 on 6 matching bases. V gave up 5 bases and J gave up 5 bases, with 18 bases separating them. Germline values: CDR1 SGHVS, CDR2 FQNEAQ. This CDR3 spans 15 amino acids. The CDR3 sequence: CASSRSTGLGETQYF. CDR3 bases: TGTGCCAGCAGCCGATCTACAGGGCTTGGGGAGACCCAGTACTTC.